The present T cell receptor beta chain was sequenced within a study of CD4 and CD8 cells across lung adenocarcinoma regions. TCRdb itself ran the PCR reads through MiXCR, one entry per CDR3 protein. The profile shows 15,000 to 20,000 distinct CDR3 sequences, 51% of them singletons. Trimming removed 4 bases at V and 9 bases at J, with 17 bases between. The CDR3 runs to 14 residues. Germline V gene data show CDR1 as MNHEY and CDR2 as SVGAGI. Donors had localized lung adenocarcinoma, a non-small cell lung cancer. Sequenced: CD8+ T cells from the center of a lung tumor. The sequence was obtained from a female donor with lung adenocarcinoma. The CD4 and CD8 labels of this study may be unreliable. The chain joins TRBV6-5 to TRBJ2-3; the D gene is possibly TRBD1 (5 bases). CDR3 bases: TGTGCCAGCAGTTTCGGCAGGGTGAAAGAGACGCAGTATTTT. The encoded protein is CASSFGRVKETQYF.